Each of the 10 T cell receptor beta chains below was sequenced from the same sample in a study of radiation and T cells in renal cell carcinoma. Profiled with immunoSEQ multiplex PCR; TCRdb holds only in-frame clones, not every one. The sample has 150,000 to 160,000 clones; 87% are singletons. Stated time point: blood 2 weeks post-SBRT. The treatment was: 15 Gy SBRT to primary tumor, nephrectomy 4 weeks later. This sample comprised blood, obtained from a patient whose treatment included radiotherapy and nephrectomy. The receptors stem from a woman aged 50 to 60 with renal cell carcinoma.

The chain combines TRBV18 with TRBJ2-2; D may be TRBD1 (6 bases). The V gene's germline CDR1 is KGHSH and CDR2 LQKENI. With 1 base removed from V and 0 bases from J, the gap between germline ends came to 12 bases. This CDR3 comprises 17 residues. Written as DNA, the CDR3 is TGTGCCAGCTCACCACACTTGACAGGTCCGAACACCGGGGAGCTGTTTTTT. It encodes CASSPHLTGPNTGELFF.

The chain combines TRBV6-1 with TRBJ1-5; 9 bases are a match to TRBD1. The CDR3 totals 21 residues. Germline CDR1 MNHNS, CDR2 SASEGT. Trimming took 2 bases from V and 2 from J; bases not matched to a gene: 19. CDR3 region: CASSETNGGDREFWGNQPQHF. The CDR3 DNA is TGTGCCAGCAGTGAAACGAATGGAGGGGACAGGGAATTTTGGGGCAATCAGCCCCAGCATTTT.

The gene calls are TRBV5-1 and TRBJ2-1; 10 bases are a match to TRBD2. V gave up 3 bases and J gave up 1 base; unmatched junction bases: 7. Germline-derived CDR1 and CDR2 are SGHRS and YFSETQ. The CDR3 runs 17 residues. The CDR3 loop is CASSSRASGGSYNEQFF. The CDR3 nucleotides read TGCGCCAGCAGCTCGCGGGCTAGCGGGGGTTCCTACAATGAGCAGTTCTTC.

The genes are TRBV6-5 and TRBJ2-5, with 7 bases that match TRBD2. The V and J ends lost 9 bases and 0 bases, in that order; junction bases with no gene match: 10. Germline CDR1 MNHEY, CDR2 SVGAGI. This CDR3 is 15 amino acids long. CDR3 protein: CASKKSGVHQETQYF. In nucleotides, the CDR3 is TGTGCCAGTAAGAAAAGCGGGGTGCACCAAGAGACCCAGTACTTC.

The chain combines TRBV5-1 with TRBJ1-4; D remains ambiguous. V dropped 0 bases and J dropped 0 bases, with 6 bases sitting between them. Germline V gene lookup returns CDR1 SGHRS and CDR2 YFSETQ. The CDR3 sequence is 15 residues long. The CDR3 loop is CASSLGHATNEKLFF. CDR3 DNA: TGCGCCAGCAGCTTGGGTCACGCAACTAATGAAAAACTGTTTTTT.

V gene TRBV6-1 combines with J gene TRBJ2-1; D remains unclear. CDR3 length equals 14 residues. Trimming left V 3 bases short and J 7 bases short, with 13 bases between. Germline assignment: CDR1 MNHNS and CDR2 SASEGT. The CDR3 is CASSDPFRKNEQFF. CDR3 sequence (DNA): TGTGCCAGCAGTGACCCGTTCCGGAAGAATGAGCAGTTCTTC.

Worth noting for this clone: Germline is not matched at one junction end, which may reflect a read error. The chain is built from TRBV13 and TRBJ1-2; D call uncertain. CDR1 is PRHDT, CDR2 FYEKMQ, per germline (reference sequence). The CDR3 loop spans 12 amino acids. As DNA, the CDR3 is TGTGCCAGCAGCTTAGGTTATTGGGTGAAGAAATTC. This translates into CASSLGYWVKKF.

The chain employs TRBV2 and TRBJ1-4, with D possibly matching TRBD1 (6 bases). V dropped 10 bases and J dropped 8 bases, with 23 bases sitting between them. The CDR3 extends over 15 amino acids. Germline lookup yields CDR1 SNHLY and CDR2 FYNNEI. CDR3 region: CATLGVNRASEKLFF. CDR3 DNA sequence: TGTGCCACCCTAGGGGTAAACAGGGCGTCCGAAAAACTGTTTTTT.

This chain joins TRBV6-5 and TRBJ2-1, with unresolved D. The germline gives CDR1 MNHEY, CDR2 SVGAGI. V dropped 2 bases and J dropped 1 base, with 9 bases sitting between them. There are 15 residues in the CDR3. CDR3 in amino acids: CASSYNPDSYNEQFF. As DNA, the CDR3 is TGTGCCAGCAGTTACAACCCTGATTCCTACAATGAGCAGTTCTTC.

The chain uses TRBV5-6 and TRBJ2-7; 7 nucleotides agree with TRBD1. CDR1 and CDR2 from the germline V gene are SGHDT and YYEEEE. The CDR3 spans 18 residues. With V trimmed by 3 bases and J by 2 bases, 17 bases remained unmatched. In DNA, the CDR3 is TGTGCCAGCAGCTCCTTAAAATCGTCGCGACAGGGTACCTACGAGCAGTACTTC. It yields the protein CASSSLKSSRQGTYEQYF.